This T cell receptor (beta chain) was observed in a study of control samples from healthy donors and cancer patients. TCRdb's copy holds only in-frame clones and misses some; the assay was immunoSEQ multiplex PCR. The sample lists about 140,000 clones; 88% were seen once. CDR1 KGHSH and CDR2 LQKENI come from the germline V gene. Trimming took 2 bases from V and 4 from J; bases not matched to a gene: 7. This CDR3 region has 16 residues. The specimen was blood. The sequence was obtained from a man aged 18 to 30 in good health. The V call is TRBV18, the J call TRBJ2-3, with TRBD1 matching over 9 bases. The chain's CDR3 is CASSPSTGGPPDTQYF. CDR3 bases: TGTGCCAGCTCACCATCTACAGGGGGCCCCCCAGATACGCAGTATTTT.